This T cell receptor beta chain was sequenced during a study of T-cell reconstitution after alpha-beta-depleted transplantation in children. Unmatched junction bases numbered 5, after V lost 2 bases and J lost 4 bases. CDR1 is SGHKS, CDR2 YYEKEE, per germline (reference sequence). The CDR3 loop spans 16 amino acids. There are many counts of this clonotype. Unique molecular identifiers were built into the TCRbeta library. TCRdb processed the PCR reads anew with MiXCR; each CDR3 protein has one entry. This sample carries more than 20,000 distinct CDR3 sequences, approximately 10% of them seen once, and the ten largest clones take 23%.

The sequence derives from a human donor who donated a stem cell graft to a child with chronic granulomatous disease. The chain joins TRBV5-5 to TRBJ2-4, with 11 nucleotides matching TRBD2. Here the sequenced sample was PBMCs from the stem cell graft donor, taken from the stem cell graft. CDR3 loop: CASSFGLAGGKNIQYF. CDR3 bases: TGTGCCAGCAGCTTTGGCCTAGCGGGAGGAAAAAACATTCAGTACTTC. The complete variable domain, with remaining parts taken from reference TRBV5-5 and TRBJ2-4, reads DAGVTQSPTHLIKTRGQQVTLRCSPISGHKSVSWYQQVLGQGPQFIFQYYEKEERGRGNFPDRFSARQFPNYSSELNVNALLLGDSALYLCASSFGLAGGKNIQYFGAGTRLSVL.